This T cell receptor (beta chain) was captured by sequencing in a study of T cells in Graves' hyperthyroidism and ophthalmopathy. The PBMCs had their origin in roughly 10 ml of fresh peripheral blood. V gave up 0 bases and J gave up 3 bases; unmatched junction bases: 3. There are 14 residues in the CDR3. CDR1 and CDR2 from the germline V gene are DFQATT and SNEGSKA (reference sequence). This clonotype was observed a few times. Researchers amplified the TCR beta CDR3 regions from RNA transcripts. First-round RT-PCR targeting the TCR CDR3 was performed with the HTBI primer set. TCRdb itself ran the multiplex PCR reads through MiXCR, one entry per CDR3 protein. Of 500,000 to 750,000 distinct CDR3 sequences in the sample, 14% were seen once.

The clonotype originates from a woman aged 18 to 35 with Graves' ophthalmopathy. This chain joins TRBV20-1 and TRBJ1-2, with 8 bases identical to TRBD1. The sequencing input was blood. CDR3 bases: TGCAGTGCTAGAGATCCGGACAGGGACTATGGCTACACCTTC. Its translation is CSARDPDRDYGYTF.